The 24 T cell receptor beta chains below were found in one sample sequenced in a study of cytotoxic CD8 clonotypes in ibrutinib-treated CLL. Repertoires were generated with immunoSEQ multiplex PCR, while TCRdb's copy carries only in-frame clones and drops some. Of about 28,000 clones in the sample, roughly 60% are singletons; the top ten hold 12% to 15%. Sequenced here: PBMCs, sampled before ibrutinib treatment. The source of these receptors is a human donor with chronic lymphocytic leukemia.

The chain is built from TRBV6-6 and TRBJ1-3, with 7 bases matching TRBD1. Germline V CDR1 and CDR2: MNHNY, SVGAGI (reference sequence). Trimming removed 11 bases from V and 3 bases from J; junction bases left unmatched: 7. The CDR3 is 13 amino acids. The CDR3 DNA sequence: TGTGCCGGATCGCAGGGGGTTGGAAACACCATATATTTT. It yields the protein CAGSQGVGNTIYF.

This clone has only a few counts. The gene calls are TRBV4-2 and TRBJ2-3; D is perhaps TRBD2 (6 bases). V lost 0 bases to trimming and J lost 1 base, with 11 bases between them. CDR1 and CDR2 from the germline V gene are LGHNA and YNFKEQ. The CDR3 has 16 residues. The CDR3, as DNA: TGTGCCAGCAGCCAAGATGAGGCTAGCGGCACAGATACGCAGTATTTT. Translated, it gives CASSQDEASGTDTQYF.

V is TRBV6-4 and J is TRBJ1-5; TRBD1 agrees at 7 bases. The V segment lost 5 bases and the J segment 6 bases; nucleotides outside the gene matches: 4. The CDR3 has 13 residues. Per the germline V gene, CDR1 is MRHNA and CDR2 is SNTAGT. The CDR3: CASSSYRGQPQHF. The CDR3 bases are TGTGCCAGCAGTTCGTACAGGGGTCAGCCCCAGCATTTT.

This sequence joins TRBV27 and TRBJ2-7; possible D gene TRBD1, 5 bases. The CDR3 is 14 amino acids. The ends were cut back, 4 bases at V and 3 bases at J, with 13 bases in the middle. Germline CDR1 reads MNHEY; CDR2 reads SMNVEV (reference sequence). The CDR3 spells CASSSPTENYEQYF. The CDR3 DNA reads TGTGCCAGCAGTTCCCCGACAGAAAACTACGAGCAGTACTTC.

This chain links TRBV5-1 with TRBJ2-6, with 7 bases matching TRBD1. The CDR3 consists of 14 residues. V shed 7 bases, J shed 3 bases, and the junction held 4 bases outside the gene matches. CDR1 and CDR2 from the germline V gene are SGHRS and YFSETQ. The CDR3 region has the DNA TGCGCCAGCTTAGGGGGCTATGGGGCCAACGTCCTGACTTTC. Translated, it gives CASLGGYGANVLTF. The whole variable domain, remainder taken from reference TRBV5-1 and TRBJ2-6, is KAGVTQTPRYLIKTRGQQVTLSCSPISGHRSVSWYQQTPGQGLQFLFEYFSETQRNKGNFPGRFSGRQFSNSRSEMNVSTLELGDSALYLCASLGGYGANVLTFGAGSRLTVL.

The chain employs TRBV9 and TRBJ1-2; no clear D. The germline CDR1 and CDR2 sequences are SGDLS and YYNGEE. The CDR3 runs to 13 residues. V lost 0 bases to trimming and J lost 6 bases, with 9 bases between them. CDR3 in DNA: TGTGCCAGCAGCGTAGGTCGAGGAGATGGCTACACCTTC. This encodes CASSVGRGDGYTF.

The J gene is TRBJ2-1, the V gene TRBV27; 14 bases agree with TRBD2. Germline V gene data show CDR1 as MNHEY and CDR2 as SMNVEV (reference sequence). Losses at the gene ends were 2 bases for V and 14 bases for J; bases not matched to a gene: 5. The CDR3 contains 14 residues. CDR3 sequence (DNA): TGTGCCAGCAGTTTAAATCCGGGACTAGCGGGGGAGTTCTTC. It codes for CASSLNPGLAGEFF.

The J gene is TRBJ2-3, the V gene TRBV27; the D is unclear. CDR3 length: 13 residues. Germline V gene lookup returns CDR1 MNHEY and CDR2 SMNVEV (reference sequence). V shed 5 bases and J shed 7 bases, with 13 bases lying between them. CDR3 amino acids: CASSRVGVNTQYF. The CDR3 DNA is TGTGCCAGCAGTCGTGTGGGCGTGAATACGCAGTATTTT.

This clone was counted a few times. The chain uses TRBV10-3 and TRBJ1-2, with TRBD1 matching 7 bases. The V segment lost 3 bases and the J segment 4 bases; nucleotides outside the gene matches: 2. This CDR3 is 13 amino acids long. CDR1 is ENHRY and CDR2 is SYGVKD in the germline V gene. The CDR3 loop is CAISDDRAYGYTF. The CDR3 DNA is TGTGCCATCAGTGATGACAGGGCCTATGGCTACACCTTC.

The V call is TRBV18, the J call TRBJ1-6, with TRBD1 matching over 8 bases. The V segment lost 6 bases and the J segment 8 bases; nucleotides outside the gene matches: 9. This CDR3 spans 15 amino acids. Germline values: CDR1 KGHSH, CDR2 LQKENI. CDR3 bases: TGTGCCAGCTCGCGCGACAGGGGAGGGGATTCACCCCTCCACTTT. Its translation: CASSRDRGGDSPLHF.

The table lists this clone with a few counts. This sequence joins TRBV5-1 and TRBJ2-7; 7 bases align to TRBD2. The CDR3 spans 15 residues. J gave up 1 base and V 0 bases, and 4 bases lay outside the gene matches. Germline loops: CDR1 SGHRS, CDR2 YFSETQ. The CDR3 is CASSLAAGVSYEQYF. CDR3 bases: TGCGCCAGCAGCTTGGCCGCGGGGGTATCCTACGAGCAGTACTTC. The entire variable domain, with the rest obtained from reference TRBV5-1 and TRBJ2-7, is as follows: KAGVTQTPRYLIKTRGQQVTLSCSPISGHRSVSWYQQTPGQGLQFLFEYFSETQRNKGNFPGRFSGRQFSNSRSEMNVSTLELGDSALYLCASSLAAGVSYEQYFGPGTRLTVT.

This sequence joins TRBV25-1 and TRBJ1-2; D is unresolved. The CDR3 contains 13 residues. Germline loops: CDR1 MGHDK, CDR2 SYGVNS. V lost 2 bases, J lost 8 bases, and 12 bases lay in between. The CDR3 nucleotides read TGTGCCAGCAGTGAAGCTCGTTTGAACGGCTACACCTTC. Its translation is CASSEARLNGYTF.

The chain has TRBV6-1 and TRBJ2-7; 8 positions agree with TRBD1. Germline V gene lookup returns CDR1 MNHNS and CDR2 SASEGT. V lost 10 bases to trimming and J lost 5 bases; unmatched junction nucleotides: 13. The CDR3 totals 14 residues. CDR3 sequence reads: CATASGQGFDEQYF. CDR3 DNA sequence: TGTGCCACCGCTAGTGGACAGGGATTCGACGAGCAGTACTTC.

The CDR3, as DNA: TGTGCCAGCAGTCCCGGGACAGGGGGCTACGAGCAGTACTTC. This codes for CASSPGTGGYEQYF. J is TRBJ2-7 and V is TRBV27; 11 nucleotides align to TRBD1. Germline-derived CDR1 and CDR2 are MNHEY and SMNVEV (reference sequence). V lost 5 bases to trimming and J lost 3 bases; unmatched junction nucleotides: 3. The CDR3 has 14 amino acids.

The chain uses TRBV5-1 and TRBJ2-7; D remains unclear. Trimming took off 5 bases at V and 2 bases at J, with 8 bases between the two ends. The CDR3 has 12 residues. In germline, CDR1 is SGHRS, CDR2 YFSETQ. The CDR3 coding sequence is TGCGCCAGCAGGCAGGATGCCTACGAGCAGTACTTC. This translates into CASRQDAYEQYF.

This clone occurred a few times. The J gene is TRBJ2-1, the V gene TRBV27; 8 positions match TRBD2. From germline, CDR1 is MNHEY and CDR2 SMNVEV (reference sequence). J lost 8 bases, V lost 5 bases, and 23 bases had no gene match. The CDR3 spans 19 residues. CDR3 DNA sequence: TGTGCCAGCAGTGATCACGCTCCGATATCCGGGACTAGGGGGGATGAGCAGTTCTTC. It translates to CASSDHAPISGTRGDEQFF.

The chain joins TRBV30 to TRBJ1-4; 8 nucleotides match TRBD1. The ends lost 5 bases at V and 5 bases at J; junction bases unmatched: 1. CDR1 is GTSNPN and CDR2 is SVGIG in the germline V gene (reference sequence). The CDR3 sequence is 12 residues long. The CDR3 sequence is CAWGQGNEKLFF. The CDR3, as DNA: TGTGCCTGGGGACAGGGAAATGAAAAACTGTTTTTT.

This sequence joins TRBV2 and TRBJ2-1; possibly TRBD1 for D (6 bases). V gave up 4 bases and J gave up 9 bases, with 10 bases separating them. Germline CDR1 SNHLY, CDR2 FYNNEI. This CDR3 is built from 12 residues. This CDR3 reads CASSGDTGEQFF. For the CDR3, the DNA is TGTGCCAGCAGTGGGGACACCGGTGAGCAGTTCTTC.

Note on this clone: At one end the junction does not follow the germline gene, possibly because of a read error. The chain combines TRBV7-7 with TRBJ2-5; 14 bases are shared with TRBD2. The CDR3 sequence is 17 residues long. In germline, CDR1 is SSHAT, CDR2 FNYEAQ (reference sequence). Here the CDR3 reads CASSLDRLAGGTETQYF. CDR3 nucleotide sequence: TGTGCTAGCAGCTTAGACCGACTAGCGGGGGGGACCGAGACCCAGTACTTC.

The chain is built from TRBV15 and TRBJ2-7, with D tentatively TRBD2 (6 bases). The CDR3 spans 15 residues. Per germline, CDR1 LNHNV and CDR2 YYDKDF (reference sequence). Between the trimmed V and J ends, which lost 1 base and 0 bases, there was a span of 10 bases. CDR3 DNA sequence: TGTGCCACCAGCAGAGCGGGGAGGTCCTCCTACGAGCAGTACTTC. Amino acids: CATSRAGRSSYEQYF. Full variable domain (remainder filled in from reference TRBV15 and TRBJ2-7): DAMVIQNPRYQVTQFGKPVTLSCSQTLNHNVMYWYQQKSSQAPKLLFHYYDKDFNNEADTPDNFQSRRPNTSFCFLDIRSPGLGDTAMYLCATSRAGRSSYEQYFGPGTRLTVT.

The chain recombines TRBV11-1 with TRBJ2-3; D remains ambiguous. CDR1 is SGHAT and CDR2 is FQDESV in the germline V gene (reference sequence). Trimming pared 2 bases from V and 8 bases from J, leaving 8 bases between. The CDR3 runs 12 residues. The CDR3 here is CASSLRLTTQYF. The CDR3 region has the DNA TGTGCCAGCAGCTTACGGCTTACTACGCAGTATTTT.

This chain joins TRBV29-1 and TRBJ1-2, with 9 bases aligning to TRBD1. This CDR3 has 14 amino acids. The germline CDR1 and CDR2 sequences are SQVTM and ANQGSEA. Unmatched junction bases numbered 10, after V lost 7 bases and J lost 4 bases. As DNA, the CDR3 is TGCAGCGACGCCGGGACAGGGAATGTCTATGGCTACACCTTC. Amino acid sequence: CSDAGTGNVYGYTF.

CDR3 in DNA: TGTGCCAGCTCACCAATCCCGGACAGGGATATTAGCAATCAGCCCCAGCATTTT. This translates into CASSPIPDRDISNQPQHF. The chain combines TRBV18 with TRBJ1-5; 8 bases are shared with TRBD1. With 2 bases clipped from V and 0 bases from J, the junction kept 9 bases outside the gene matches. This CDR3 contains 18 residues. The germline CDR1 and CDR2 sequences are KGHSH and LQKENI.

The CDR3 loop is CASSFNPLQTQYF. DNA of the CDR3: TGTGCCAGCAGTTTTAATCCTTTGCAGACCCAGTACTTC. This chain links TRBV2 with TRBJ2-5, with D uncertain. Germline-derived CDR1 and CDR2 are SNHLY and FYNNEI. Trimming pared 5 bases from V and 6 bases from J, leaving 13 bases between. This CDR3 region has 13 residues.